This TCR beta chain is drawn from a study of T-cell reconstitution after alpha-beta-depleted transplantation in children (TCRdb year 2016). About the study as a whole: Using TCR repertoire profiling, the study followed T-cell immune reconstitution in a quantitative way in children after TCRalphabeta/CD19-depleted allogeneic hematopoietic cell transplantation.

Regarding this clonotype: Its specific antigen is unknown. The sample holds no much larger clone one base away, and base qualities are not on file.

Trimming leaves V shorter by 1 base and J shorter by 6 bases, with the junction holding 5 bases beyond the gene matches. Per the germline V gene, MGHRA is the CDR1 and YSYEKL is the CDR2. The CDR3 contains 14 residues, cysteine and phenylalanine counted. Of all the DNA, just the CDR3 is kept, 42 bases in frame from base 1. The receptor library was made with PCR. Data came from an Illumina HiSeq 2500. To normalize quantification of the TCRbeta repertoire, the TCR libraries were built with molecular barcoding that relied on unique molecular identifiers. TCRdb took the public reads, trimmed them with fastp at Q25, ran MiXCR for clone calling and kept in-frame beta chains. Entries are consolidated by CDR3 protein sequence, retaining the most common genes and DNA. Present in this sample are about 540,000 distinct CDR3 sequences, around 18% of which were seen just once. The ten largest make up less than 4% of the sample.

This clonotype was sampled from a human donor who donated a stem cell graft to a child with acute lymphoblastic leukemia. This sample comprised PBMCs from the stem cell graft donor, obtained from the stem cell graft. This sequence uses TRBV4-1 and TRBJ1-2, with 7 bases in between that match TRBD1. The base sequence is TGCGCCAGCAGCCAAGCACTGGGACAGAATGGCTACACCTTC. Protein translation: CASSQALGQNGYTF.